One sample yielded the 21 T cell receptor beta chains listed below, sequenced in a study of blood T cell repertoires in COVID-19. TCRdb's table, derived via immunoSEQ multiplex PCR, lists solely in-frame clones and lacks some. The sample records roughly 230,000 clones, 89% being singletons. Sequencing was carried out using PBMCs or T cells enriched from blood (not recorded which). Receptors were obtained from a woman in her twenties or thirties with acute COVID-19.

This chain links TRBV15 with TRBJ2-1; 10 bases align to TRBD1. V lost 4 bases, J lost 8 bases, and 8 bases stayed unmatched. There are 15 residues in the CDR3. CDR1 is LNHNV and CDR2 is YYDKDF in the germline V gene (reference sequence). The CDR3 DNA follows: TGTGCCACCAGCACTGAGGGACAGGGGATCGATGAGCAGTTCTTC. Translating gives CATSTEGQGIDEQFF.

This chain connects TRBV10-3 to TRBJ1-3; D unresolved. V gave up 4 bases and J gave up 4 bases, with 11 bases separating them. Germline CDR1 ENHRY, CDR2 SYGVKD. This CDR3 has 14 amino acids. CDR3 loop: CAISGGVSGNTIYF. The CDR3 bases are TGTGCCATCAGTGGGGGAGTTTCGGGAAACACCATATATTTT.

The chain is built from TRBV7-2 and TRBJ2-1, with 12 positions matching TRBD2. The CDR3 spans 16 residues. V shed 5 bases, J shed 6 bases, and the junction held 8 bases outside the gene matches. The germline V gene encodes CDR1 SGHTA and CDR2 FQGNSA. CDR3 coding DNA: TGTGCCAGCAGCAGATCTAGCGGGGGGGCCCTCAATGAGCAGTTCTTC. This codes for CASSRSSGGALNEQFF.

This rearrangement joins TRBV7-9 to TRBJ1-1, with D perhaps matching TRBD1 (5 bases). The CDR3 has 12 amino acids. Trimming cost V 7 bases and J 6 bases, with 12 bases left between them. Germline V CDR1 and CDR2: SEHNR, FQNEAQ (reference sequence). CDR3 nucleotide sequence: TGTGCCAGCACCCGCGGGGGGGCTGAAGCTTTCTTT. This translates into CASTRGGAEAFF.

The chain joins TRBV12-3 or TRBV12-4 to TRBJ1-3, with D uncertain. The CDR3 runs to 12 residues. V was cut by 6 bases and J by 0 bases, with 3 bases left in between. The CDR3, as DNA: TGTGCCAGCAGGAGCTCTGGAAACACCATATATTTT. It encodes CASRSSGNTIYF.

This chain uses TRBV3-1 (or the pseudogene TRBV3-2) with TRBJ2-3, with D hard to call. V was cut by 1 base and J by 4 bases, with 9 bases left in between. Germline V lookup: CDR1 LGHDT, CDR2 YNNKEL (reference sequence). The CDR3 runs 14 residues. The CDR3 reads CASSQVQWSDTQYF. CDR3 in DNA: TGTGCCAGCAGCCAAGTACAGTGGTCAGATACGCAGTATTTT.

In this sample, this clone turned up a few times. V and J are TRBV15 and TRBJ1-4; D may be TRBD1 (6 bases). V lost 0 bases and J 6 bases, leaving 26 bases between the germline ends. This CDR3 has 20 residues. From germline, CDR1 is LNHNV and CDR2 YYDKDF (reference sequence). CDR3 sequence: CATSRDPQTGGARVYEKLFF. DNA of the CDR3: TGTGCCACCAGCAGAGATCCTCAGACCGGGGGGGCGCGGGTATATGAAAAACTGTTTTTT.

The chain combines TRBV29-1 with TRBJ1-1; D is ambiguous. V lost 6 bases and J 5 bases, leaving 13 bases between the germline ends. This CDR3 is built from 12 residues. CDR1 is SQVTM and CDR2 is ANQGSEA in the germline V gene. This chain's CDR3 is CSVINKRTEAFF. As DNA, the CDR3 is TGCAGCGTAATAAATAAGCGGACTGAAGCTTTCTTT.

V is TRBV6-2 or TRBV6-3 and J is TRBJ1-3, with D tentatively TRBD1 (5 bases). This CDR3 region has 16 residues. The germline V gene encodes CDR1 MNHEY and CDR2 SVGEGT. V was shortened by 2 bases and J by 2 bases, with 13 bases between the two germline ends. The CDR3 is CASSYRDRGPGNTIYF. The CDR3 DNA reads as TGTGCCAGCAGTTACCGAGACAGAGGACCTGGAAACACCATATATTTT.

The genes are TRBV7-9 and TRBJ2-5; 7 nucleotides line up with TRBD1. V lost 0 bases to trimming and J lost 4 bases; unmatched junction nucleotides: 2. Germline CDR1 and CDR2: SEHNR and FQNEAQ (reference sequence). The length of the CDR3 is 14 residues. The CDR3 sequence: CASSLAGGGETQYF. The CDR3 DNA is TGTGCCAGCAGCTTAGCAGGGGGCGGAGAGACCCAGTACTTC.

The chain employs TRBV3-1 (or the pseudogene TRBV3-2) and TRBJ2-2, with TRBD1 matching 8 bases. V trimming: 6 bases; J trimming: 3 bases; junction bases outside the gene matches: 6. Per germline, CDR1 LGHDT and CDR2 YNNKEL (reference sequence). The CDR3 is 15 amino acids. The CDR3 is CASRPTGGHTGELFF. The CDR3 bases are TGTGCCAGCAGGCCTACAGGGGGTCACACCGGGGAGCTGTTTTTT.

This clone has more than one count but fewer than ten. The rearrangement uses TRBV3-1 (or the pseudogene TRBV3-2) and TRBJ1-6; 7 bases are a match to TRBD1. Germline values: CDR1 LGHDT, CDR2 YNNKEL (reference sequence). V trimming: 2 bases; J trimming: 10 bases; junction bases outside the gene matches: 8. This CDR3 has 15 residues. As DNA, the CDR3 is TGTGCCAGCAGCCAAACGGAATCAGGGGGATCACCCCTCCACTTT. It yields the protein CASSQTESGGSPLHF.

The chain recombines TRBV5-1 with TRBJ2-1; the D gene is possibly TRBD1 (5 bases). CDR1 is SGHRS and CDR2 is YFSETQ in the germline V gene. CDR3 length equals 13 residues. Trimming pared 1 base from V and 5 bases from J, leaving 7 bases between. The CDR3 loop reads CASSLLRDNEQFF. As DNA, the CDR3 is TGCGCCAGCAGCTTGCTCAGGGACAATGAGCAGTTCTTC.

The J gene is TRBJ1-2, the V gene TRBV29-1, with 9 bases identical to TRBD1. Unmatched junction bases numbered 8, after V lost 7 bases and J lost 5 bases. CDR1 and CDR2 (germline): SQVTM, ANQGSEA. The CDR3 spans 13 residues. CDR3 in DNA: TGCAGCGCCCAGGACAGGGGCGCTTATGGCTACACCTTC. Encoded protein: CSAQDRGAYGYTF.

The sample holds one count of this clone. The rearrangement links TRBV5-1 to TRBJ1-1, with a weak D call TRBD1 (6 bases). CDR1 SGHRS and CDR2 YFSETQ come from the germline V gene. CDR3 length: 15 amino acids. Between the trimmed V and J ends, which lost 7 bases and 3 bases, there was a span of 19 bases. CDR3 residues: CASRPGAPGDTEAFF. CDR3 in DNA: TGCGCCAGCCGCCCCGGGGCCCCAGGGGACACTGAAGCTTTCTTT.

The rearrangement joins TRBV7-2 to TRBJ2-5; D is perhaps TRBD1 (6 bases). Germline V gene data show CDR1 as SGHTA and CDR2 as FQGNSA. The CDR3 runs to 13 residues. V lost 4 bases to trimming and J lost 6 bases, with 12 bases between them. Here the CDR3 reads CASSSRGQQTQYF. CDR3 DNA: TGTGCCAGCAGCTCCAGGGGTCAGCAGACCCAGTACTTC.

The chain employs TRBV4-3 and TRBJ1-2; D perhaps matches TRBD1 (5 bases). CDR3 length: 16 amino acids. The germline CDR1 and CDR2 sequences are LGHNA and YSLEER. The ends were cut back, 0 bases at V and 6 bases at J, with 17 bases in the middle. The CDR3 sequence: CASSQDPQRGNNGYTF. The CDR3 nucleotides read TGCGCCAGCAGCCAAGATCCTCAACGGGGGAACAATGGCTACACCTTC.

The chain combines TRBV30 with TRBJ1-2; maybe TRBD1 (5 bases). CDR3 length: 14 residues. CDR1 and CDR2 from the germline V gene are GTSNPN and SVGIG (reference sequence). V gave up 4 bases and J gave up 5 bases, with 17 bases separating them. The CDR3: CAWMTEQRMYGYTF. Here the CDR3 DNA reads TGTGCCTGGATGACAGAGCAAAGAATGTATGGCTACACCTTC.

The rearrangement uses TRBV5-5 and TRBJ2-7, with 7 bases matching TRBD1. Per the germline V gene, CDR1 is SGHKS and CDR2 is YYEKEE (reference sequence). With 4 bases clipped from V and 2 bases from J, the junction kept 9 bases outside the gene matches. The CDR3 runs 15 residues. This CDR3 reads CASSAAGTATYEQYF. Here the CDR3 DNA reads TGTGCCAGCAGCGCTGCCGGGACAGCCACCTACGAGCAGTACTTC.

This sequence joins TRBV4-3 and TRBJ2-7, with 7 positions matching TRBD1. CDR3 length equals 18 residues. Germline CDR1 and CDR2: LGHNA and YSLEER. J was trimmed by 0 bases and V by 0 bases; bases with no gene match: 11. DNA of the CDR3: TGCGCCAGCAGCCAAGAAACCGCTAGGACAGGCAGCTCCTACGAGCAGTACTTC. Translated: CASSQETARTGSSYEQYF.

The chain uses TRBV12-5 and TRBJ1-2; D not resolved. Between the trimmed V and J ends, which lost 1 base and 8 bases, there was a span of 26 bases. The CDR3 is made up of 18 amino acids. In germline, CDR1 is LGHNT, CDR2 FRNRAP. The CDR3 coding sequence is TGTGCTAGTGGTTTGGCACCAAAGGACTCCCGTACCGCGGGGGGCTACACCTTC. This encodes CASGLAPKDSRTAGGYTF. Looking up the rest from reference TRBV12-5 and TRBJ1-2 gives the full variable domain: DARVTQTPRHKVTEMGQEVTMRCQPILGHNTVFWYRQTMMQGLELLAYFRNRAPLDDSGMPKDRFSAEMPDATLATLKIQPSEPRDSAVYFCASGLAPKDSRTAGGYTFGSGTRLTVV.